The T cell receptor (beta chain) under discussion was sequenced for a study of Graves' ophthalmopathy and Graves' hyperthyroidism. The overall study: No treatment had been given when peripheral blood was collected at initial diagnosis.

Worth noting for this clonotype: Antigen specificity is unknown.

Presentation of ophthalmopathy in the donors involved moderate-to-severe activity, CAS ≥3, NOSPECS ≥4 and a duration under 3 months. CDR3 regions of TCR beta were amplified from RNA transcripts. The first-round RT-PCR employed HTBI primers together with the Qiagen OneStep RT-PCR kit. A multiplex PCR was then performed as the second round. TCRdb re-called the multiplex PCR reads with MiXCR, one entry per CDR3 protein. This table has 300,000 or so distinct CDR3 sequences, under 20% appearing once. The J segment lost 6 bases and the V segment lost 6 bases, leaving 7 bases of the junction unmatched. The CDR3 sequence is 14 residues long. Germline lookup yields CDR1 MNHEY and CDR2 SVGEGT. Study results and limitations: Most thyroid clonotypes expanded beyond 0.001 frequency were also found in blood. The model flagged ophthalmopathy progression at 65% to 71% sensitivity and 72% to 85% specificity.

This sequence was found in an adult man with Graves' ophthalmopathy. Sample: peripheral blood. This sequence joins TRBV6-2 or TRBV6-3 and TRBJ1-5; 8 bases agree with TRBD1. The DNA of the CDR3 is TGTGCCAGCAGGACTACAGGGGGAACTCAGCCCCAGCATTTT. Its translation: CASRTTGGTQPQHF.